These 30 T cell receptor beta chains originate from one sample sequenced in a study of cytotoxic CD8 clonotypes in ibrutinib-treated CLL. Clones were sequenced by immunoSEQ multiplex PCR, and TCRdb holds only the in-frame ones, with some missing. The sample records around 50,000 clones, 56% being singletons. Source: PBMCs, taken after 24 months of ibrutinib treatment. The receptor source for this set is a human donor with chronic lymphocytic leukemia.

The rearrangement joins TRBV5-4 to TRBJ2-5; 7 bases map to TRBD1. The CDR3 has 15 amino acids. Trimming removed 0 bases from V and 5 bases from J; junction bases left unmatched: 7. Germline V gene lookup returns CDR1 SGHNT and CDR2 YYREEE (reference sequence). The CDR3 DNA is TGTGCCAGCAGCTTGGGTCGAGGGGGCCGGGAGACCCAGTACTTC. The encoded protein is CASSLGRGGRETQYF.

J is TRBJ2-3 and V is TRBV18; 10 bases match TRBD2. Per the germline V gene, CDR1 is KGHSH and CDR2 is LQKENI. The CDR3 has 17 residues. The V gene end was trimmed by 3 bases and the J gene end by 2 bases; junction bases not matched to a gene: 8. CDR3 DNA: TGTGCCAGCTCACCGGTAGCGGGGGGCGCCCCCACAGATACGCAGTATTTT. Translation: CASSPVAGGAPTDTQYF. Drawing the rest from reference TRBV18 and TRBJ2-3, the complete variable domain is NAGVMQNPRHLVRRRGQEARLRCSPMKGHSHVYWYRQLPEEGLKFMVYLQKENIIDESGMPKERFSAEFPKEGPSILRIQQVVRGDSAAYFCASSPVAGGAPTDTQYFGPGTRLTVL.

This chain links TRBV27 with TRBJ2-7; 7 nucleotides agree with TRBD2. The CDR3 sequence is 17 residues long. V lost 2 bases and J lost 1; bases outside the gene matches: 11. CDR1 and CDR2 from the germline V gene are MNHEY and SMNVEV (reference sequence). DNA of the CDR3: TGTGCCAGCAGTTTAACGGTGGGGGACTACGTGTCCTACGAGCAGTACTTC. It codes for CASSLTVGDYVSYEQYF.

This clone was recorded a few times. This chain uses TRBV18 with TRBJ1-4, with 7 bases identical to TRBD1. V lost 3 bases to trimming and J lost 8 bases; unmatched junction nucleotides: 9. The CDR3 loop spans 15 amino acids. CDR1 is KGHSH, CDR2 LQKENI, per germline. This CDR3 reads CASSPTGTASEKLFF. CDR3 DNA sequence: TGTGCCAGCTCACCGACCGGGACAGCCTCGGAAAAACTGTTTTTT.

This clone was observed at least ten times. DNA of the CDR3: TGTGCCAGCAGTGTGACAGAATTCTATGGCTACACCTTC. This sequence encodes CASSVTEFYGYTF. This chain links TRBV6-1 with TRBJ1-2; perhaps TRBD1 as D (5 bases). Germline CDR1 MNHNS, CDR2 SASEGT. V was pared by 4 bases and J by 4 bases, with 10 bases between. The CDR3 extends over 13 amino acids.

This clone occurred a few times. The chain couples TRBV5-6 to TRBJ1-1, with 9 positions matching TRBD1. The V segment lost 3 bases and the J segment 4 bases; nucleotides outside the gene matches: 4. The CDR3 is 14 amino acids. CDR1 is SGHDT, CDR2 YYEEEE, per germline. The CDR3 region is CASSWTTGGTEAFF. The CDR3 DNA follows: TGTGCCAGCAGCTGGACGACAGGGGGCACTGAAGCTTTCTTT.

The chain uses TRBV10-2 and TRBJ1-4; no reliable D call. This CDR3 comprises 13 residues. Trimming left V 6 bases short and J 2 bases short, with 7 bases between. Per germline, CDR1 WSHSY and CDR2 SAAADI. The CDR3 DNA reads TGCGCCAGCAGGGTACAGACTAATGAAAAACTGTTTTTT. Amino acids: CASRVQTNEKLFF.

The rearrangement joins TRBV29-1 to TRBJ2-7, with D possibly TRBD2 on 6 matching bases. V lost 5 bases, J lost 5 bases, and 16 bases lay in between. Germline V CDR1 and CDR2: SQVTM, ANQGSEA. The CDR3 totals 13 residues. CDR3 loop: CSVFGGGSNEQYF. The CDR3 bases are TGCAGCGTTTTCGGTGGGGGGTCCAACGAGCAGTACTTC.

V is TRBV2 and J is TRBJ2-7, with D uncertain. Germline V gene data show CDR1 as SNHLY and CDR2 as FYNNEI. The V and J ends lost 0 bases and 3 bases respectively, with 9 bases between them. CDR3 length: 14 amino acids. The CDR3 coding sequence is TGTGCCAGCAGTGAAGCCCCTCCGAGCTACGAGCAGTACGTC. Amino acid sequence: CASSEAPPSYEQYV.

This clone has only a few counts. V is TRBV10-1 and J is TRBJ1-3; D uncertain. The CDR3 has 13 amino acids. V dropped 6 bases and J dropped 0 bases, with 6 bases sitting between them. CDR1 and CDR2 (germline): WNHNN, SYGVQD (reference sequence). The CDR3 nucleotides are TGCGCCAGCAGCGTGAGCTCTGGAAACACCATATATTTT. Amino acids: CASSVSSGNTIYF.

This clone was picked up one time. The V and J genes are TRBV28 and TRBJ2-1, with 10 bases fitting TRBD2. This CDR3 is 18 amino acids long. The germline V gene encodes CDR1 MDHEN and CDR2 SYDVKM. V lost 3 bases, J lost 2 bases, and 10 bases stayed unmatched. The CDR3 sequence: CASSLGARLAGTYNEQFF. In DNA form, the CDR3 reads TGTGCCAGCAGTTTGGGGGCCAGACTAGCGGGTACCTACAATGAGCAGTTCTTC.

The chain couples TRBV7-9 to TRBJ1-5; unclear D gene. With 3 bases removed from V and 1 base from J, the gap between germline ends came to 10 bases. The V gene's germline CDR1 is SEHNR and CDR2 FQNEAQ (reference sequence). The CDR3 contains 15 residues. The CDR3 DNA follows: TGTGCCAGCAGCTTCTCTGGGATGAGCAATCAGCCCCAGCATTTT. Residues: CASSFSGMSNQPQHF.

The chain has TRBV5-3 and TRBJ2-1, with TRBD1 matching 9 bases. TRBV5-3 is flagged as an ORF with uncertain function. V was clipped by 5 bases and J by 0 bases; unmatched bases: 27. The CDR3 consists of 23 residues. For the CDR3, the DNA is TGTGCCAGAAGGAACCGGGACAGGGCCCCGCCAAGAGTCGCCCTAAGCTCCTACAATGAGCAGTTCTTC. Translating it yields CARRNRDRAPPRVALSSYNEQFF.

Only a few counts were recorded for this clone. The chain links TRBV19 to TRBJ2-3, with TRBD2 identical over 9 bases. Trimming at V came to 7 bases and at J to 2 bases, leaving 7 bases not matched to a gene. Germline V gene lookup returns CDR1 LNHDA and CDR2 SQIVND (reference sequence). This CDR3 comprises 15 residues. DNA for the CDR3: TGTGCCAGTACCCACCCTAGCGGGAACACAGATACGCAGTATTTT. Translation: CASTHPSGNTDTQYF.

The chain couples TRBV27 to TRBJ1-1, with 8 bases fitting TRBD1. This CDR3 contains 13 residues. CDR1 MNHEY and CDR2 SMNVEV come from the germline V gene (reference sequence). J lost 9 bases, V lost 3 bases, and 6 bases had no gene match. As DNA, the CDR3 is TGTGCCAGCAGTTTGAGGGACAGGAGACAAGCTTTCTTT. Translating gives CASSLRDRRQAFF.

The rearrangement uses TRBV5-1 and TRBJ2-7; D is undetermined. Germline V gene data show CDR1 as SGHRS and CDR2 as YFSETQ. Trimming pared 0 bases from V and 3 bases from J, leaving 7 bases between. CDR3 length: 13 residues. The CDR3 region is CASSLGRIYEQYF. DNA of the CDR3: TGCGCCAGCAGCTTGGGGCGTATCTACGAGCAGTACTTC.

This clone was found many times. The chain employs TRBV19 and TRBJ2-7; D may be TRBD2 (6 bases). This CDR3 has 16 residues. CDR1 and CDR2 from the germline V gene are LNHDA and SQIVND (reference sequence). The V end lost 2 bases, the J end lost 0 bases, and 14 bases lay between the germline ends. The DNA of the CDR3 is TGTGCCAGTAGTATATCGGTGGGAGGACCCTCCTACGAGCAGTACTTC. The encoded protein is CASSISVGGPSYEQYF.

This clone was recorded at least ten times. CDR3 DNA sequence: TGTGCCAGCACCTCTCACGGGCGATCCTACACTGAAGCTTTCTTT. This translates into CASTSHGRSYTEAFF. This rearrangement joins TRBV6-5 to TRBJ1-1, with unresolved D. The germline V gene has CDR1 MNHEY and CDR2 SVGAGI. This CDR3 region has 15 residues. Trimming removed 7 bases at V and 3 bases at J, with 18 bases between.

The chain has TRBV5-1 and TRBJ2-3, with 9 nucleotides matching TRBD1. The CDR3 is made up of 16 amino acids. Germline V gene data show CDR1 as SGHRS and CDR2 as YFSETQ. Germline trimming cut 4 bases from V and 3 bases from J; bases unmatched to any gene: 9. The CDR3: CASSHTGTGITDTQYF. The CDR3 DNA reads TGCGCCAGCAGCCACACCGGGACAGGGATTACAGATACGCAGTATTTT. The full variable domain, with the rest looked up from reference TRBV5-1 and TRBJ2-3, is KAGVTQTPRYLIKTRGQQVTLSCSPISGHRSVSWYQQTPGQGLQFLFEYFSETQRNKGNFPGRFSGRQFSNSRSEMNVSTLELGDSALYLCASSHTGTGITDTQYFGPGTRLTVL.

At least ten counts were recorded for this clone. The V gene is TRBV5-4, the J gene TRBJ2-1; D is undetermined. CDR1 is SGHNT and CDR2 is YYREEE in the germline V gene (reference sequence). There are 13 residues in the CDR3. Trimming shortened V by 0 bases and J by 6 bases, and 7 bases separated the two germline ends. CDR3 sequence reads: CASSLVTRNEQFF. The CDR3 DNA reads as TGTGCCAGCAGCTTGGTTACCCGCAATGAGCAGTTCTTC.

This chain links TRBV30 with TRBJ2-7; the D call may be TRBD1 or TRBD2 (5 bases each). Trimming left V 3 bases short and J 3 bases short, with 15 bases between. Germline V gene data show CDR1 as GTSNPN and CDR2 as SVGIG (reference sequence). This CDR3 has 14 residues. The CDR3 here is CAWREPGTDYEQYF. Here the CDR3 DNA reads TGTGCCTGGAGGGAACCCGGGACGGACTACGAGCAGTACTTC.

This chain links TRBV5-1 with TRBJ1-6; D gene ambiguous. This CDR3 has 15 amino acids. The germline CDR1 and CDR2 sequences are SGHRS and YFSETQ. The V end was cut by 6 bases, the J end by 10 bases, with 20 bases between. CDR3 region: CASTFAFGGGSPLHF. The CDR3 bases are TGCGCCAGCACCTTTGCGTTCGGAGGAGGGTCACCCCTCCACTTT.

The chain combines TRBV18 with TRBJ2-4, with 10 bases that match TRBD1. The CDR3 has 14 residues. Germline assignment: CDR1 KGHSH and CDR2 LQKENI. The V segment lost 3 bases and the J segment 8 bases; nucleotides outside the gene matches: 4. DNA of the CDR3: TGTGCCAGCTCACCGACAGGGGGCAGTGACATTCAGTACTTC. It specifies CASSPTGGSDIQYF.

The chain has TRBV19 and TRBJ2-7; 8 bases match TRBD2. Germline values: CDR1 LNHDA, CDR2 SQIVND (reference sequence). CDR3 size: 15 residues. V shed 6 bases and J 1 base; nucleotides not matched to a gene: 8. In DNA form, the CDR3 reads TGTGCCAGTAGGATGGAGGGACTAGGGTCCTACGAGCAGTACTTC. Translated: CASRMEGLGSYEQYF.

The chain is built from TRBV5-4 and TRBJ2-2; 12 bases map to TRBD2. The junction had 6 bases not matched to a gene; V was cut back by 1 base and J by 2 bases. Germline V lookup: CDR1 SGHNT, CDR2 YYREEE (reference sequence). The CDR3 totals 18 residues. CDR3 bases: TGTGCCAGCAGCTTGCGGGGACTAGCGGGCGACAACACCGGGGAGCTGTTTTTT. This translates into CASSLRGLAGDNTGELFF.

The V gene is TRBV4-1, the J gene TRBJ2-3, with 8 nucleotides matching TRBD2. The V and J ends lost 0 bases and 8 bases, in that order; junction bases with no gene match: 7. This CDR3 contains 15 residues. Germline assignment: CDR1 MGHRA and CDR2 YSYEKL. This CDR3 is CASSQDRSGLGTQYF. As DNA, the CDR3 is TGCGCCAGCAGCCAAGACCGATCGGGACTAGGTACGCAGTATTTT.

This clone showed up just a few times. The chain couples TRBV6-1 to TRBJ1-5; D is unclear. Germline values: CDR1 MNHNS, CDR2 SASEGT. CDR3 length equals 12 residues. With 4 bases removed from V and 3 bases from J, the gap between germline ends came to 4 bases. The CDR3 DNA reads as TGTGCCAGCAGTGGAAACAATCAGCCCCAGCATTTT. Its protein is CASSGNNQPQHF.

The chain couples TRBV5-4 to TRBJ1-1; 7 positions match TRBD1. V was pared by 1 base and J by 1 base, with 4 bases of the junction left unmatched. This CDR3 region has 15 residues. CDR1 and CDR2 from the germline V gene are SGHNT and YYREEE (reference sequence). The CDR3, as DNA: TGTGCCAGCAGCTTGAACTACAGGGGGAACACTGAAGCTTTCTTT. Translated, it gives CASSLNYRGNTEAFF.

A few counts support this clone. V is TRBV29-1 and J is TRBJ1-2, with D uncertain. Germline V gene lookup returns CDR1 SQVTM and CDR2 ANQGSEA. V was trimmed by 4 bases and J by 14 bases, leaving 20 bases between them. The CDR3 has 12 residues. Here the CDR3 reads CSVAPNERVRTF. The CDR3, as DNA: TGCAGCGTTGCACCTAACGAGAGGGTGAGGACCTTC.

This clone qualifies as medium-sized (0.01 to 0.1%). The chain employs TRBV9 and TRBJ1-1; 7 nucleotides line up with TRBD1. Germline V gene lookup returns CDR1 SGDLS and CDR2 YYNGEE. Trimming removed 7 bases from V and 4 bases from J; junction bases left unmatched: 4. There are 12 residues in the CDR3. CDR3 loop: CASGRQGTEAFF. CDR3 DNA sequence: TGTGCCAGCGGTAGACAGGGCACTGAAGCTTTCTTT.